The 2 T cell receptor beta chains below come from one sample, sequenced in a study of shared T cell receptors in the human thymus. Profiling relied on immunoSEQ multiplex PCR, and the TCRdb table lists in-frame clones only, not all of them. Altogether about 380,000 clones are present, approximately 95% being singletons, with the ten largest covering roughly 0.02%. Sequencing was carried out using thymocytes. These receptors were taken from a human donor.

Regarding this clone: One end of the junction fails to match germline, which may point to a read error. The chain employs TRBV5-6 and TRBJ2-7; 9 bases align to TRBD1. This CDR3 has 16 amino acids. Per germline, CDR1 SGHDT and CDR2 YYEEEE. CDR3 nucleotide sequence: TGTGCCAGCAGCTTCTCAACCGGGACAGGGAATCCCCTCCGTGTCTTC. Translated, it gives CASSFSTGTGNPLRVF.

This chain joins TRBV21-1 and TRBJ2-1; the table's D call of TRBD2 was not tested on the DNA. TRBV21-1 is noted as a pseudogene. CDR3 length: 20 amino acids. In nucleotides, the CDR3 is TGTGCCAGCAGCAAAGTGGCGGGAAAATGCCCGGCTCGGACTTACAATGAGCAGTTCTTC. This translates into CASSKVAGKCPARTYNEQFF.